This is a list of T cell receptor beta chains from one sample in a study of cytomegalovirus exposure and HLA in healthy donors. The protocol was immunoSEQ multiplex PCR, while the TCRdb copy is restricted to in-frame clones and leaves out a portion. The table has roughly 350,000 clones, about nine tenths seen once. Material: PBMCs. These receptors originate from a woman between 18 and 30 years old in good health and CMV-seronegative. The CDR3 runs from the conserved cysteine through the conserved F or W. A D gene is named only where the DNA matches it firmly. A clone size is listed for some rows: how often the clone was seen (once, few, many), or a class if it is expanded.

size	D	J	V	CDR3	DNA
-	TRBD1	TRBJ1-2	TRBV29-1	CSVALRTGALYGYTF	TGCAGCGTGGCCCTACGGACAGGGGCCCTCTATGGCTACACCTTC
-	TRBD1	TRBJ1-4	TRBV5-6	CASSLRGHEKLFF	TGTGCCAGCAGCCTCAGGGGGCATGAAAAACTGTTTTTT
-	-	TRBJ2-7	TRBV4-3	CASSQAGGTEQYF	TGCGCCAGCAGCCAGGCGGGCGGGACCGAGCAGTACTTC
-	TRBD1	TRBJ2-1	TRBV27	CASSPGGNEQFF	TGTGCCAGCAGCCCAGGGGGCAATGAGCAGTTCTTC
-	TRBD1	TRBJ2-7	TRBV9	CASSEGTDVLAEQYF	TGTGCCAGCAGCGAAGGGACAGATGTTTTGGCCGAGCAGTACTTC
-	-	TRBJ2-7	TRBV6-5	CASSSFREQYF	TGTGCCAGCAGTTCCTTTCGCGAGCAGTACTTC
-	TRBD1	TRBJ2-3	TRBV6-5	CASSFPGTGGLDTQYF	TGTGCCAGCAGTTTCCCCGGGACAGGGGGCTTAGATACGCAGTATTTT
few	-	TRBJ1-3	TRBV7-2	CASSSQAGNTIYF	TGTGCCAGCAGCTCCCAGGCTGGAAACACCATATATTTT
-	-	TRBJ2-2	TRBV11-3	CASSSLGTLNTGELFF	TGTGCCAGCAGCTCGTTAGGGACATTAAACACCGGGGAGCTGTTTTTT
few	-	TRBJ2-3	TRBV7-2	CASSLVVNTDTQYF	TGTGCCAGCAGCTTAGTAGTAAACACAGATACGCAGTATTTT
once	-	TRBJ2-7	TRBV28	CASSSEGVAATYEQYF	TGTGCCAGCAGTTCTGAAGGGGTAGCGGCAACCTACGAGCAGTACTTC
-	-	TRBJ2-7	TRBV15	CATSHDSYRYEQYF	TGTGCCACCAGCCACGACTCTTACCGCTACGAGCAGTACTTC
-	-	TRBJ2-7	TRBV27	CASSPGVTSSYEQYF	TGTGCCAGCAGTCCCGGGGTCACGAGCTCCTACGAGCAGTACTTC
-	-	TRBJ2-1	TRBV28	CASSLLDLAGSSYNEQFF	TGTGCCAGCAGTTTGCTGGACTTGGCGGGGAGCTCCTACAATGAGCAGTTCTTC
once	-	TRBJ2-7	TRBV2	CASTSRSGFSYEQYF	TGTGCCAGCACCTCACGGTCCGGGTTCTCCTACGAGCAGTACTTC
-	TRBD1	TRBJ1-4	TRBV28	CASSYSGQTNEKLFF	TGTGCCAGCAGCTACTCGGGACAGACGAATGAAAAACTGTTTTTT
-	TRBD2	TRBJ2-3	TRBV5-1	CASSGTSGANTDTQYF	TGCGCCAGCAGCGGTACTAGCGGAGCAAACACAGATACGCAGTATTTT
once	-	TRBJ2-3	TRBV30	CAWSSTGYTQYF	TGTGCCTGGAGTTCGACTGGTTATACGCAGTATTTT
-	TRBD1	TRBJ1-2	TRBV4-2	CASSQERQGYGYTF	TGTGCCAGCAGCCAAGAGAGACAGGGTTATGGCTACACCTTC
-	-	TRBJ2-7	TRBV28	CASREQGPYEQYF	TGTGCCAGCAGGGAACAGGGTCCCTACGAGCAGTACTTC
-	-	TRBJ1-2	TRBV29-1	CSVEDGLPDGYTF	TGCAGCGTTGAAGATGGACTGCCCGATGGCTACACCTTC
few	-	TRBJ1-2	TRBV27	CAVRGISGYGYTF	TGTGCAGTTAGGGGGATTAGTGGCTATGGCTACACCTTC
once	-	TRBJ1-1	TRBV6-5	CASSYAETGTEAFF	TGTGCCAGCAGTTACGCGGAAACAGGGACTGAAGCTTTCTTT
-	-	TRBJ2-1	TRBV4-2	CASSLIASSYNEQFF	TGTGCCAGCAGTCTCATAGCGAGCTCCTACAATGAGCAGTTCTTC
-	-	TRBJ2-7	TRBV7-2	CASSLGSPYGEQYF	TGTGCCAGCAGCTTAGGGTCCCCCTACGGGGAGCAGTACTTC
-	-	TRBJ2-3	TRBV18	CASSPPAGDKDTQYF	TGTGCCAGCTCACCACCGGCAGGGGACAAAGATACGCAGTATTTT